This TCR beta chain was found in a study of shared clonotypes between healthy human individuals. The method was immunoSEQ multiplex PCR; TCRdb's version includes in-frame clones alone and lacks a portion of them. Of more than 2 million clones detected, about 94% appear once; the ten largest clones hold more than 0.95%. CD45RO negativity and positive selection for CCR7 defined naive CD8 cells, a population that excluded terminally differentiated effector memory CD45RA+ cells. Germline V gene sequence: CDR1 MNHEY, CDR2 SMNVEV (reference sequence). The CDR3 covers 15 residues. J gave up 1 base and V 5 bases, and 7 bases lay outside the gene matches.

The genes are TRBV27 and TRBJ2-7; 8 bases are a match to TRBD1. The source of this sequence is a man aged 18 to 29 in good health. Sequences were obtained from naive CD8+ T cells sorted from blood. The CDR3 DNA reads as TGTGCCAGCAGTATGACAGGGGTCCTTTCCTACGAGCAGTACTTC. Its translation is CASSMTGVLSYEQYF.